This T cell receptor (beta chain) was captured by sequencing in a study of blood T cell repertoires in COVID-19. Study-level information: Donors in the United States, Italy and Spain gave samples during acute or convalescent COVID-19. T cells, B-cell-depleted T cells, or PBMCs provided the cDNA or gDNA that served as material.

Original methodology: How many nucleated cells were present was estimated from reference gene primer amplification. Sequencing used immunoSEQ multiplex PCR; TCRdb keeps in-frame clones, though not all of them. That table gives V, J and clone size, and the DNA gave D and trimming. The data show tens of thousands of clones, with 83% seen just once and 6% to 7% held by the top ten. Germline trimming cut 3 bases from V and 5 bases from J; bases unmatched to any gene: 2. This CDR3 has 14 residues. Germline lookup yields CDR1 SGDLS and CDR2 YYNGEE. The specimen sequenced was peripheral blood. This sequence originates from a woman in her sixties with acute or convalescent COVID-19. V gene TRBV9 combines with J gene TRBJ1-6; 7 bases map to TRBD1. Written as DNA, the CDR3 is TGTGCCAGCAGCGAAACAGGGGATAATTCACCCCTCCACTTT. Its translation: CASSETGDNSPLHF.